This T cell receptor (beta chain) is from a study of immune evolution from preneoplasia to lung adenocarcinoma. General study findings and limits: Normal lung had the highest top T cell clone frequencies. T cell clonality was higher in KRAS-mutant than EGFR-mutant or wild-type nodules.

A remark on this clone: Its antigen remains unidentified.

From germline, CDR1 is MNHNS and CDR2 SASEGT. The CDR3 is 14 residues long. V dropped 8 bases and J dropped 4; count of bases not matched to a gene: 8. Some clones are missing from TCRdb's copy, which holds only in-frame ones; the method was immunoSEQ multiplex PCR. The sample includes several thousand clones, over 75% of them seen just once. H&E slides confirmed each diagnosis, reviewed by two pathologists independently. The receptor comes from a person aged 50-70 years with lung adenocarcinoma. The chain has TRBV6-1 and TRBJ2-1; TRBD2 agrees at 7 bases. Sample: FFPE minimally invasive lung adenocarcinoma tissue. Here the CDR3 reads CASFPGLLYNEQFF. CDR3 DNA: TGTGCCAGCTTCCCGGGACTACTTTACAATGAGCAGTTCTTC.